These 15 T cell receptor beta chains were all obtained from the same sample, sequenced in a study of blood T cell repertoires in COVID-19. Assay: immunoSEQ multiplex PCR; the TCRdb copy retains only in-frame clones and omits some. The repertoire holds over 100,000 clones, with more than 75% as singletons. Sequencing was performed on peripheral blood. All receptors derive from a man aged 50 to 59 with active COVID-19.

The V and J genes are TRBV4-3 and TRBJ1-1; TRBD1 is a possible D gene (5 bases). CDR1 LGHNA and CDR2 YSLEER come from the germline V gene. V lost 4 bases and J lost 2, with 8 bases in between. CDR3 size: 13 residues. The CDR3 protein is CASSPDSNTEAFF. The CDR3 DNA reads as TGCGCCAGCAGCCCCGACAGTAACACTGAAGCTTTCTTT.

This clone was found a few times. This CDR3 is CASSPNYAPTDTQYF. CDR3 nucleotides: TGTGCCAGCAGCCCAAACTACGCACCCACAGATACGCAGTATTTT. The gene calls are TRBV7-9 and TRBJ2-3, with no clear D. Trimming took off 5 bases at V and 2 bases at J, with 14 bases between the two ends. This CDR3 spans 15 amino acids. Per germline, CDR1 SEHNR and CDR2 FQNEAQ (reference sequence).

The CDR3 nucleotides read TGTGCCAGTAGGTTGAGCGATCGAGATACGCAGTATTTT. It is translated as CASRLSDRDTQYF. The gene calls are TRBV19 and TRBJ2-3, with D hard to call. Germline assignment: CDR1 LNHDA and CDR2 SQIVND (reference sequence). The CDR3 spans 13 residues. With 6 bases removed from V and 5 bases from J, the gap between germline ends came to 12 bases.

This clone was counted many times. This chain connects TRBV30 to TRBJ1-3, with a weak D call TRBD1 (5 bases). The CDR3 consists of 15 residues. Trimming left V 4 bases short and J 0 bases short, with 13 bases between. The germline CDR1 and CDR2 sequences are GTSNPN and SVGIG (reference sequence). The CDR3 loop reads CAWIRGSGSGNTIYF. Here the CDR3 DNA reads TGTGCCTGGATTCGGGGGTCAGGCTCTGGAAACACCATATATTTT.

This chain connects TRBV30 to TRBJ1-6; D call uncertain. This CDR3 comprises 17 residues. CDR1 and CDR2 from the germline V gene are GTSNPN and SVGIG (reference sequence). Between the trimmed V and J ends, which lost 2 bases and 10 bases, there was a span of 24 bases. Written as DNA, the CDR3 is TGTGCCTGGAGTCCCCGGCCGGGGTTGGTCTGGGGATCACCCCTCCACTTT. This encodes CAWSPRPGLVWGSPLHF.

The chain links TRBV7-2 to TRBJ1-4, with 10 nucleotides matching TRBD1. Unmatched junction bases numbered 11, after V lost 5 bases and J lost 8 bases. The CDR3 loop spans 16 amino acids. The germline V gene has CDR1 SGHTA and CDR2 FQGNSA. The DNA for the CDR3 is TGTGCCAGCAGCCCTACATGGGGGACAGGGGTCGAAAAACTGTTTTTT. Translating gives CASSPTWGTGVEKLFF.

This clone was detected once. The chain uses TRBV4-1 and TRBJ1-1; D is possibly TRBD1 (6 bases). V was shortened by 4 bases and J by 0 bases, with 12 bases between the two germline ends. Germline CDR1 and CDR2: MGHRA and YSYEKL. The CDR3 extends over 15 amino acids. The CDR3 here is CASSPLAGVNTEAFF. In nucleotides, the CDR3 is TGCGCCAGCAGCCCACTGGCAGGGGTGAACACTGAAGCTTTCTTT.

This clone appeared a single time. The V call is TRBV30, the J call TRBJ2-3; TRBD2 agrees at 11 bases. The CDR3 runs 13 residues. The junction had 2 bases not matched to a gene; V was cut back by 7 bases and J by 2 bases. Germline CDR1 GTSNPN, CDR2 SVGIG (reference sequence). The CDR3 DNA is TGTGCCTCGGGACTAGCGGCCACAGATACGCAGTATTTT. Translating gives CASGLAATDTQYF.

J is TRBJ2-1 and V is TRBV6-4, with 7 bases aligning to TRBD1. V was pared by 6 bases and J by 5 bases, with 4 bases of the junction left unmatched. The CDR3 sequence is 13 residues long. CDR1 MRHNA and CDR2 SNTAGT come from the germline V gene. The CDR3 coding sequence is TGTGCCAGCAGCACAGGGGCGAACAATGAGCAGTTCTTC. This sequence encodes CASSTGANNEQFF.

The V call is TRBV3-1 (or the pseudogene TRBV3-2), the J call TRBJ1-5, with 7 bases aligning to TRBD1. The V gene end was trimmed by 6 bases and the J gene end by 3 bases; junction bases not matched to a gene: 5. Germline V lookup: CDR1 LGHDT, CDR2 YNNKEL (reference sequence). The CDR3 runs to 14 residues. The CDR3 here is CASSLGGNNQPQHF. The CDR3 DNA sequence: TGTGCCAGCAGTTTAGGGGGCAACAATCAGCCCCAGCATTTT.

The chain links TRBV20-1 to TRBJ2-1, with TRBD2 identical over 7 bases. This CDR3 has 11 residues. The germline V gene encodes CDR1 DFQATT and CDR2 SNEGSKA (reference sequence). The V and J ends lost 3 bases and 12 bases, in that order; junction bases with no gene match: 5. The CDR3 is CSARTTGGQFF. CDR3 DNA sequence: TGCAGTGCTAGGACGACGGGGGGGCAGTTCTTC.

The chain recombines TRBV6-5 with TRBJ1-1; D is unresolved. Looked up from germline, CDR1 is MNHEY and CDR2 is SVGAGI. The CDR3 contains 15 residues. Trimming took 5 bases from V and 2 from J, leaving 15 bases between them. CDR3 protein: CASSPMTISNTEAFF. In nucleotides, the CDR3 is TGTGCCAGCAGTCCGATGACAATTTCTAACACTGAAGCTTTCTTT.

V usage is TRBV2 and J usage is TRBJ1-2, with a possible D match to TRBD1 (5 bases). Germline loops: CDR1 SNHLY, CDR2 FYNNEI. The CDR3 has 14 residues. V lost 1 base and J lost 1, with 7 bases in between. This CDR3 is CASSEGGVNYGYTF. CDR3 nucleotide sequence: TGTGCCAGCAGTGAAGGGGGGGTTAACTATGGCTACACCTTC.

This chain uses TRBV6-2 or TRBV6-3 with TRBJ1-5; weak D call: TRBD1 (6 bases). This CDR3 has 14 amino acids. Looked up from germline, CDR1 is MNHEY and CDR2 is SVGEGT. V shed 6 bases and J shed 4 bases, with 13 bases lying between them. DNA for the CDR3: TGTGCCAGCAGCCTACCAGACAGGAATCAGCCCCAGCATTTT. This codes for CASSLPDRNQPQHF.

The chain links TRBV6-6 to TRBJ2-5, with 10 bases lining up with TRBD2. The CDR3 runs 16 residues. CDR1 and CDR2 from the germline V gene are MNHNY and SVGAGI (reference sequence). The trim removed 5 bases at V and 5 bases at J, leaving 11 bases unmatched. The CDR3 protein is CASSPRLAGQGETQYF. CDR3 sequence (DNA): TGTGCCAGCAGTCCCAGACTAGCGGGCCAGGGGGAGACCCAGTACTTC.